One and the same sample provided the 12 T cell receptor beta chains below, sequenced in a study of cytomegalovirus exposure and HLA in healthy donors. 13 Jbeta primers and 60 Vbeta primers were used for the PCR. Libraries were prepared by immunoSEQ multiplex PCR; TCRdb keeps only in-frame clonotypes and omits some of them. The sample includes approximately 150,000 clones, 65% to 70% of them seen just once. Sequenced: PBMCs. The receptors were gathered from a woman aged 18-35 years in good health and CMV-seropositive.

This rearrangement joins TRBV9 to TRBJ1-3; possible D gene TRBD1, 5 bases. Trimming cost V 3 bases and J 0 bases, with 13 bases left between them. CDR1 is SGDLS, CDR2 YYNGEE, per germline. This CDR3 region has 16 residues. The DNA of the CDR3 is TGTGCCAGCAGCGACCCACGGGGGTCCTCTGGAAACACCATATATTTT. It codes for CASSDPRGSSGNTIYF.

The genes are TRBV9 and TRBJ2-2; D ambiguous. The germline V gene encodes CDR1 SGDLS and CDR2 YYNGEE. CDR3 length: 13 residues. The V end was cut by 3 bases, the J end by 2 bases, with 5 bases between. CDR3 residues: CASSAVNTGELFF. DNA for the CDR3: TGTGCCAGCAGCGCGGTAAACACCGGGGAGCTGTTTTTT.

This clone was observed a few times. The chain employs TRBV10-3 and TRBJ1-1, with D unresolved. Germline V gene data show CDR1 as ENHRY and CDR2 as SYGVKD. The CDR3 is 11 amino acids. V was shortened by 3 bases and J by 10 bases, with 9 bases between the two germline ends. The DNA of the CDR3 is TGTGCCATCAGTGACCAGGTGGGAGCTTTCTTT. It translates to CAISDQVGAFF.

This sequence joins TRBV9 and TRBJ2-3; D possibly corresponds to TRBD2 (6 bases). This CDR3 contains 15 residues. The V end was cut by 3 bases, the J end by 5 bases, with 16 bases between. From germline, CDR1 is SGDLS and CDR2 YYNGEE. CDR3 region: CASSEDIPGVDTQYF. The CDR3 DNA sequence: TGTGCCAGCAGCGAAGACATACCGGGGGTAGATACGCAGTATTTT. Full variable domain (remainder filled in from reference TRBV9 and TRBJ2-3): DSGVTQTPKHLITATGQRVTLRCSPRSGDLSVYWYQQSLDQGLQFLIQYYNGEERAKGNILERFSAQQFPDLHSELNLSSLELGDSALYFCASSEDIPGVDTQYFGPGTRLTVL.

This rearrangement joins TRBV6-5 to TRBJ2-4, with a weak D call TRBD2 (7 bases). CDR1 and CDR2 (germline): MNHEY, SVGAGI. V lost 4 bases, J lost 6 bases, and 19 bases lay in between. The CDR3 extends over 16 amino acids. The CDR3 protein is CASSSSGRGVRNIQYF. For the CDR3, the DNA is TGTGCCAGCAGTTCCAGTGGGAGGGGGGTTCGAAACATTCAGTACTTC.

The J gene is TRBJ1-1, the V gene TRBV27; D perhaps matches TRBD1 (5 bases). Germline V CDR1 and CDR2: MNHEY, SMNVEV (reference sequence). The V gene lost 5 bases and the J gene lost 0 bases, with 16 bases spanning the gap. CDR3 size: 16 residues. In DNA form, the CDR3 reads TGTGCCAGCAGTCCGAGACCCATGGGGCTGAACACTGAAGCTTTCTTT. Residues: CASSPRPMGLNTEAFF.

This rearrangement joins TRBV30 to TRBJ2-3; TRBD1 aligns across 8 bases. The germline V gene has CDR1 GTSNPN and CDR2 SVGIG (reference sequence). The CDR3 loop spans 15 amino acids. With 2 bases clipped from V and 2 bases from J, the junction kept 6 bases outside the gene matches. The CDR3 DNA follows: TGTGCCTGGAGTAGAGGACAGGGCCTCACAGATACGCAGTATTTT. Amino acid sequence: CAWSRGQGLTDTQYF.

Only a few counts were recorded for this clone. This chain uses TRBV27 with TRBJ1-2; weak D call: TRBD1 (5 bases). Deletions cut 0 bases from V and 8 bases from J, with 10 bases between. The CDR3 extends over 13 amino acids. Germline V lookup: CDR1 MNHEY, CDR2 SMNVEV (reference sequence). The CDR3 bases are TGTGCCAGCAGTTTATCAAGGGGCTGGGGCTACACCTTC. It translates to CASSLSRGWGYTF.

The chain joins TRBV4-1 to TRBJ2-7; 8 nucleotides match TRBD2. The CDR3 length is 16 residues. Trimming removed 2 bases from V and 7 bases from J; junction bases left unmatched: 13. CDR1 and CDR2 (germline): MGHRA, YSYEKL. The CDR3 protein is CASSQQGSSGAREQYF. Written as DNA, the CDR3 is TGCGCCAGCAGCCAACAGGGCAGTAGCGGGGCGAGGGAGCAGTACTTC.

The rearrangement links TRBV18 to TRBJ1-4, with a weak D call TRBD1 (6 bases). CDR1 and CDR2 (germline): KGHSH, LQKENI. Trimming shortened V by 1 base and J by 3 bases, and 12 bases separated the two germline ends. The CDR3 length is 16 residues. CDR3 residues: CASSPLPGHANEKLFF. The CDR3 coding sequence is TGTGCCAGCTCACCACTTCCGGGACATGCTAATGAAAAACTGTTTTTT. Drawing the rest from reference TRBV18 and TRBJ1-4, the complete variable domain is NAGVMQNPRHLVRRRGQEARLRCSPMKGHSHVYWYRQLPEEGLKFMVYLQKENIIDESGMPKERFSAEFPKEGPSILRIQQVVRGDSAAYFCASSPLPGHANEKLFFGSGTQLSVL.

V is TRBV7-9 and J is TRBJ2-1, with a tentative D call TRBD1 (8 bases). The CDR3 runs to 11 residues. Germline-derived CDR1 and CDR2 are SEHNR and FQNEAQ (reference sequence). Trimming cost V 6 bases and J 14 bases, with 14 bases left between them. This chain's CDR3 is CASRDRGGEFF. DNA of the CDR3: TGTGCCAGCAGAGACAGGGGAGGGGAGTTCTTC. Filled out from reference TRBV7-9 and TRBJ2-1, the complete variable domain reads DTGVSQNPRHKITKRGQNVTFRCDPISEHNRLYWYRQTLGQGPEFLTYFQNEAQLEKSRLLSDRFSAERPKGSFSTLEIQRTEQGDSAMYLCASRDRGGEFFGPGTRLTVL.

The V and J genes are TRBV2 and TRBJ2-5; 7 bases are a match to TRBD2. Germline loops: CDR1 SNHLY, CDR2 FYNNEI. With V trimmed by 6 bases and J by 12 bases, 7 bases remained unmatched. The CDR3 contains 11 residues. Written as DNA, the CDR3 is TGTGCCAGCAGGTCTCGGGGGGTTGAGTACTTC. Translation gives CASRSRGVEYF.